The rows below give T cell receptor beta chains drawn from one sample of a study of stem cell transplantation in POMP-related autoinflammatory disease. Profiled with immunoSEQ multiplex PCR; TCRdb holds only in-frame clones, not every one. The sample lists about 26,000 clones; approximately 78% were seen once. This specimen was CD4+ T cells from PBMCs, taken before stem cell transplantation. All receptors derive from a human donor with POMP-related autoinflammation and immune dysregulation (PRAID). The conserved cysteine and the conserved F or W are not part of the CDR3 here. Clone size appears in some rows only: once, few, many, or a class for an expanded clone.

abundance: .
v_gene: TRBV19
CDR3aa: ASSIQGALEAF

abundance: .
v_gene: TRBV6-1
CDR3aa: ASSGTNSGNTIY

abundance: .
v_gene: TRBV7-2
CDR3aa: ASSPPGSGSGYEQY

abundance: .
v_gene: TRBV7-2
CDR3aa: ASSLESSGSYEQY

abundance: .
v_gene: TRBV2
CDR3aa: ASSEAGYYGYT

abundance: .
v_gene: TRBV5-1
CDR3aa: ASSGVVRGLSTDTQY

abundance: once
v_gene: TRBV6-5
CDR3aa: ASGRDRTEKLF

abundance: .
v_gene: TRBV10-1
CDR3aa: ASSDSDNEQF

abundance: .
v_gene: TRBV7-9
CDR3aa: ASQPQH

abundance: once
v_gene: TRBV2
CDR3aa: ASTGRQHYGYT

abundance: few
v_gene: TRBV5-1
CDR3aa: ASSHSDYGYT

abundance: few
v_gene: TRBV11-1
CDR3aa: ASSLAPGPGDSPLH

abundance: .
v_gene: TRBV30
CDR3aa: AWSVEEVSSYNSPLH

abundance: .
v_gene: TRBV12-2
CDR3aa: ASHSGGMKY

abundance: .
v_gene: TRBV11-2
CDR3aa: ASSSLGGRGASGNTIY

abundance: .
v_gene: TRBV30
CDR3aa: AWAYSHAVTNEKLF

abundance: .
v_gene: TRBV27
CDR3aa: ASSSTGGFQPQH

abundance: .
v_gene: TRBV28
CDR3aa: ASSPPGERGGVETQY

abundance: .
v_gene: TRBV18
CDR3aa: ASSPGLPGGDYGYT

abundance: .
v_gene: TRBV7-8
CDR3aa: ASSSVGGGLGDTQY

abundance: once
v_gene: TRBV4-2
CDR3aa: ASSRTSGGEEQY

abundance: .
v_gene: TRBV27
CDR3aa: ASSAYRDTLYEQY

abundance: .
v_gene: TRBV19
CDR3aa: ASSTPSGGGYGYT

abundance: .
v_gene: TRBV7-9
CDR3aa: ASSLMGDPETQY

abundance: .
v_gene: TRBV18
CDR3aa: ASSPAGGRSYEQY

abundance: .
v_gene: TRBV6-5
CDR3aa: ASSRGLPSYEQY

abundance: .
v_gene: TRBV5-1
CDR3aa: ASSLGGGRRGTGELF

abundance: .
v_gene: TRBV6-5
CDR3aa: ASASVNRDQPQH

abundance: .
v_gene: TRBV19
CDR3aa: ASSSNTVGEQF

abundance: .
v_gene: TRBV5-1
CDR3aa: ASSLGAQETQY

abundance: once
v_gene: TRBV5-1
CDR3aa: ASSLGSVAGGQETQY

abundance: .
v_gene: TRBV28
CDR3aa: AAGQGHYEQY

abundance: once
v_gene: TRBV29-1
CDR3aa: SVAGTSGRKSDTQY

abundance: .
v_gene: TRBV21-1
CDR3aa: ASSKGTDSPTQQY

abundance: few
v_gene: TRBV19
CDR3aa: ASSSILRLAQY

abundance: .
v_gene: TRBV2
CDR3aa: ASSDPGSPSSYEQY

abundance: .
v_gene: TRBV6-6
CDR3aa: ASSSRGMVDEKLF

abundance: .
v_gene: TRBV11-2
CDR3aa: ASSLDRSDTQY

abundance: .
v_gene: TRBV4-1
CDR3aa: ASSQPDRGSYGYT

abundance: .
v_gene: TRBV9
CDR3aa: ASSVEMGQSKGNTIY

abundance: .
v_gene: TRBV19
CDR3aa: ASSEISYSSYNEQF

abundance: .
v_gene: TRBV5-1
CDR3aa: ASSYELTWEQF

abundance: few
v_gene: TRBV11-2
CDR3aa: ASSLGRYGYT

abundance: .
v_gene: TRBV30
CDR3aa: AWSGGTGDSNQPQH

abundance: .
v_gene: TRBV6-1
CDR3aa: ASSELGLAGGETQY

abundance: .
v_gene: TRBV30
CDR3aa: AWRPGHNTGELF

abundance: .
v_gene: TRBV4-2
CDR3aa: ASSQTGGGYGYT

abundance: .
v_gene: TRBV28
CDR3aa: ASSKGANYGYT

abundance: .
v_gene: TRBV5-6
CDR3aa: ASSLQLRSSYNEQF

abundance: .
v_gene: TRBV7-2
CDR3aa: ASSFSIAPYNEQF

abundance: .
v_gene: TRBV9
CDR3aa: ASSVDGRTDTQY

abundance: .
v_gene: TRBV10-1
CDR3aa: ASSESRLAGGRSSYEQY

abundance: .
v_gene: TRBV6-1
CDR3aa: ASSEFIGGSGNTIY

abundance: .
v_gene: TRBV7-9
CDR3aa: ASSRNRDGTAPGANVLT

abundance: .
v_gene: TRBV6-6
CDR3aa: ASSYSNPGSGNTIY

abundance: once
v_gene: TRBV7-2
CDR3aa: ASSPGDMSEKLF

abundance: .
v_gene: TRBV2
CDR3aa: ASSKESGNTIY

abundance: .
v_gene: TRBV6-5
CDR3aa: ASSYSSATNEKLF